A single sample is the source of the 27 T cell receptor beta chains below, sequenced in a study of radiation and T cells in renal cell carcinoma. Documented time point: blood 4 weeks post-SBRT, at nephrectomy. Treatment in this sample: 15 Gy SBRT to primary tumor, nephrectomy 4 weeks later. The data were produced by immunoSEQ multiplex PCR, yet TCRdb's version contains in-frame clones alone and is incomplete. Among around 170,000 clones listed, about 85% were seen once. This specimen consisted of blood, obtained from a patient whose treatment included radiotherapy and nephrectomy. These receptors originate from a woman aged 45-60 years with renal cell carcinoma.

The chain employs TRBV5-1 and TRBJ1-5; D may be TRBD1 (6 bases). This CDR3 has 15 amino acids. V lost 2 bases and J lost 4, with 13 bases in between. Germline V gene data show CDR1 as SGHRS and CDR2 as YFSETQ. CDR3 loop: CASSLRTASNQPQHF. The CDR3 bases are TGCGCCAGCAGCTTAAGGACAGCCTCGAATCAGCCCCAGCATTTT.

The chain combines TRBV7-2 with TRBJ2-2; 8 bases agree with TRBD2. Germline CDR1 is SGHTA and CDR2 is FQGNSA. V gave up 2 bases and J gave up 4 bases; unmatched junction bases: 12. There are 18 residues in the CDR3. CDR3 sequence: CASSLLPPGLGSTGELFF. CDR3 DNA sequence: TGTGCCAGCAGCTTACTCCCACCGGGACTAGGTAGCACCGGGGAGCTGTTTTTT. Variable domain in full (rest from reference TRBV7-2 and TRBJ2-2): GAGVSQSPSNKVTEKGKDVELRCDPISGHTALYWYRQSLGQGLEFLIYFQGNSAPDKSGLPSDRFSAERTGGSVSTLTIQRTQQEDSAVYLCASSLLPPGLGSTGELFFGEGSRLTVL.

The chain employs TRBV7-8 and TRBJ1-3; the D is unclear. This CDR3 has 16 residues. Germline V lookup: CDR1 SGHVS, CDR2 FQNEAQ. V lost 0 bases and J lost 0, with 9 bases in between. The CDR3 sequence: CASSLAQVRSGNTIYF. The CDR3 DNA sequence: TGTGCCAGCAGCTTAGCCCAAGTTCGCTCTGGAAACACCATATATTTT.

In its sample, this clone was seen once. The chain combines TRBV4-1 with TRBJ1-2; D unclear. Trimming took 0 bases from V and 8 from J, leaving 13 bases between them. Looked up from germline, CDR1 is MGHRA and CDR2 is YSYEKL. The CDR3 totals 14 residues. CDR3 in amino acids: CASSQDREANGYTF. The CDR3 DNA is TGCGCCAGCAGCCAAGATCGTGAAGCTAACGGCTACACCTTC.

CDR3 amino acids: CASSLAGGWQYQETQYF. The CDR3 DNA is TGTGCCAGCAGCTTAGCGGGGGGTTGGCAGTACCAAGAGACCCAGTACTTC. The V gene is TRBV7-9, the J gene TRBJ2-5, with D perhaps matching TRBD2 (6 bases). Trimming cost V 0 bases and J 0 bases, with 14 bases left between them. Germline-derived CDR1 and CDR2 are SEHNR and FQNEAQ (reference sequence). CDR3 length: 17 residues. The full variable domain, completed using reference TRBV7-9 and TRBJ2-5, is DTGVSQNPRHKITKRGQNVTFRCDPISEHNRLYWYRQTLGQGPEFLTYFQNEAQLEKSRLLSDRFSAERPKGSFSTLEIQRTEQGDSAMYLCASSLAGGWQYQETQYFGPGTRLLVL.

The V call is TRBV11-1, the J call TRBJ2-2; the match to TRBD2 covers 11 bases. Unmatched junction bases numbered 6, after V lost 6 bases and J lost 3 bases. CDR3 size: 16 residues. Germline loops: CDR1 SGHAT, CDR2 FQDESV (reference sequence). The chain's CDR3 is CASRLPTSGDTGELFF. In DNA, the CDR3 is TGTGCCAGCAGACTACCGACTAGCGGGGACACCGGGGAGCTGTTTTTT.

The chain couples TRBV6-1 to TRBJ1-6, with D possibly being TRBD1 (6 bases). V was pared by 2 bases and J by 7 bases, with 6 bases between. The CDR3 has 13 residues. Per germline, CDR1 MNHNS and CDR2 SASEGT. For the CDR3, the DNA is TGTGCCAGCAGTGAACAGGGGAATTCACCCCTCCACTTT. This gives the protein CASSEQGNSPLHF.

V is TRBV15 and J is TRBJ2-7; 7 nucleotides line up with TRBD1. CDR3 size: 14 residues. Trimming removed 5 bases from V and 3 bases from J; junction bases left unmatched: 7. CDR1 is LNHNV, CDR2 YYDKDF, per germline (reference sequence). The DNA of the CDR3 is TGTGCCACCAGCGCCCTGGGACAGAGCTACGAGCAGTACTTC. As protein: CATSALGQSYEQYF.

The chain carries TRBV5-1 and TRBJ1-1; TRBD1 might be the D (5 bases). The V gene lost 4 bases and the J gene lost 3 bases, with 13 bases spanning the gap. The CDR3 runs to 14 residues. In germline, CDR1 is SGHRS, CDR2 YFSETQ. CDR3 sequence reads: CASSPQVGDTEAFF. The CDR3 nucleotides are TGCGCCAGCAGCCCACAGGTTGGTGACACTGAAGCTTTCTTT. Using reference TRBV5-1 and TRBJ1-1 for the parts outside the CDR3, the full variable domain is KAGVTQTPRYLIKTRGQQVTLSCSPISGHRSVSWYQQTPGQGLQFLFEYFSETQRNKGNFPGRFSGRQFSNSRSEMNVSTLELGDSALYLCASSPQVGDTEAFFGQGTRLTVV.

J is TRBJ2-7 and V is TRBV6-5; D is perhaps TRBD2 (5 bases). The germline V gene encodes CDR1 MNHEY and CDR2 SVGAGI. The CDR3 consists of 11 residues. Trimming took 6 bases from V and 6 from J, leaving 9 bases between them. The CDR3 DNA reads TGTGCCAGCAGCCAAGGGAGCGAGCAGTACTTC. Translating gives CASSQGSEQYF.

This sequence joins TRBV9 and TRBJ2-1; 7 positions match TRBD1. CDR3 length equals 15 residues. Germline CDR1 SGDLS, CDR2 YYNGEE. V lost 3 bases, J lost 7 bases, and 10 bases stayed unmatched. CDR3 sequence: CASSAGGAGGNEQFF. The CDR3 DNA reads TGTGCCAGCAGCGCAGGTGGAGCAGGGGGAAATGAGCAGTTCTTC.

This clone was seen a single time. The V call is TRBV9, the J call TRBJ1-2; 7 positions agree with TRBD1. The germline V gene has CDR1 SGDLS and CDR2 YYNGEE. The CDR3 is 15 residues long. The J segment lost 4 bases and the V segment lost 3 bases, leaving 9 bases of the junction unmatched. CDR3 in amino acids: CASSAGPDRSYGYTF. In DNA form, the CDR3 reads TGTGCCAGCAGCGCGGGCCCGGACAGGTCCTATGGCTACACCTTC.

The V call is TRBV5-1, the J call TRBJ2-3, with D unresolved. V was trimmed by 0 bases and J by 0 bases, leaving 8 bases between them. The CDR3 spans 15 residues. Germline V CDR1 and CDR2: SGHRS, YFSETQ. The CDR3 bases are TGCGCCAGCAGCTTGGCCGTCTCTAGCACAGATACGCAGTATTTT. This sequence encodes CASSLAVSSTDTQYF.

The genes are TRBV4-1 and TRBJ2-3; 9 nucleotides match TRBD1. Germline V gene lookup returns CDR1 MGHRA and CDR2 YSYEKL. The length of the CDR3 is 15 residues. Trimming took 3 bases from V and 4 from J; bases not matched to a gene: 5. CDR3 region: CASSQGDRVPDTQYF. CDR3 nucleotide sequence: TGCGCCAGCAGCCAGGGGGACAGGGTACCAGATACGCAGTATTTT.

The CDR3 loop is CASSVDRGLWNDEQYF. CDR3 sequence (DNA): TGTGCCAGCAGTGTCGACAGGGGGCTTTGGAATGACGAGCAGTACTTC. The rearrangement uses TRBV2 and TRBJ2-7; 10 nucleotides agree with TRBD1. CDR1 is SNHLY and CDR2 is FYNNEI in the germline V gene. The CDR3 runs to 16 residues. V lost 4 bases to trimming and J lost 5 bases; unmatched junction nucleotides: 11.

The V and J genes are TRBV6-5 and TRBJ2-7, with a possible D match to TRBD1 (5 bases). Germline V gives CDR1 MNHEY, CDR2 SVGAGI. The CDR3 extends over 11 amino acids. Trimming cost V 2 bases and J 8 bases, with 7 bases left between them. In DNA form, the CDR3 reads TGTGCCAGCAGTTACACAGGCCAGCAGTACTTC. This translates into CASSYTGQQYF.

The chain uses TRBV19 and TRBJ1-5; possible D gene TRBD1, 5 bases. Germline V lookup: CDR1 LNHDA, CDR2 SQIVND (reference sequence). This CDR3 has 13 residues. Trimming stripped 7 bases from V and 4 bases from J, with 11 bases between. Here the CDR3 reads CASTTNRNQPQHF. DNA for the CDR3: TGTGCCAGTACCACGAACAGGAATCAGCCCCAGCATTTT.

The chain has TRBV5-1 and TRBJ1-3; the D is unclear. V was trimmed by 6 bases and J by 2 bases, leaving 6 bases between them. Germline V gene sequence: CDR1 SGHRS, CDR2 YFSETQ. The CDR3 length is 12 residues. For the CDR3, the DNA is TGCGCCAGCACAGCCCCTGGAAACACCATATATTTT. Translating it yields CASTAPGNTIYF.

CDR3 amino acids: CASSFNANYGYTF. The CDR3 DNA follows: TGTGCCAGCAGCTTCAATGCTAACTATGGCTACACCTTC. The rearrangement uses TRBV11-2 and TRBJ1-2; D is uncertain. This CDR3 has 13 residues. Trimming left V 3 bases short and J 0 bases short, with 5 bases between. Germline V gene sequence: CDR1 SGHAT, CDR2 FQNNGV.

The V call is TRBV5-1, the J call TRBJ1-1; D ambiguous. This CDR3 spans 14 amino acids. CDR1 SGHRS and CDR2 YFSETQ come from the germline V gene. With 1 base removed from V and 1 base from J, the gap between germline ends came to 8 bases. As DNA, the CDR3 is TGCGCCAGCAGCTTGTACCAGGAGAACACTGAAGCTTTCTTT. Its protein is CASSLYQENTEAFF.

This clone was seen only once. V and J are TRBV7-3 and TRBJ2-3; D possibly matches TRBD1 or TRBD2 (6 bases each). The V end was cut by 0 bases, the J end by 4 bases, with 8 bases between. Germline-derived CDR1 and CDR2 are SGHTA and FQGTGA. The CDR3 spans 14 residues. The CDR3 sequence is CASSLTGGADTQYF. CDR3 sequence (DNA): TGTGCCAGCAGCTTAACGGGGGGCGCAGATACGCAGTATTTT.

The gene calls are TRBV19 and TRBJ1-2, with TRBD1 as a possible D gene (6 bases). Trimming pared 1 base from V and 1 base from J, leaving 13 bases between. The CDR3 extends over 16 amino acids. From germline, CDR1 is LNHDA and CDR2 SQIVND (reference sequence). CDR3 nucleotides: TGTGCCAGTAGTATAGCCTGGCTAGGGGGTAACTATGGCTACACCTTC. Its protein product is CASSIAWLGGNYGYTF.

The CDR3 is CASTSGGASDTQYF. The CDR3 DNA follows: TGTGCCAGCACTAGCGGGGGGGCTTCAGATACGCAGTATTTT. The rearrangement uses TRBV6-6 and TRBJ2-3; 12 nucleotides align to TRBD2. Germline V gene lookup returns CDR1 MNHNY and CDR2 SVGAGI (reference sequence). CDR3 length: 14 amino acids. The junction had 3 bases not matched to a gene; V was cut back by 7 bases and J by 4 bases.

The chain joins TRBV5-4 to TRBJ2-5; 8 bases match TRBD1. Germline CDR1 SGHNT, CDR2 YYREEE (reference sequence). The CDR3 has 16 residues. V gave up 0 bases and J gave up 2 bases; unmatched junction bases: 6. The CDR3 bases are TGTGCCAGCAGCTTGGGGGGGCGACAGGGGCAAGAGACCCAGTACTTC. It specifies CASSLGGRQGQETQYF.

The chain has TRBV19 and TRBJ1-5, with D unclear. V was pared by 7 bases and J by 4 bases, with 14 bases between. This CDR3 spans 14 amino acids. Germline V lookup: CDR1 LNHDA, CDR2 SQIVND (reference sequence). As DNA, the CDR3 is TGTGCCAGTAACTTAGGCATCAGGAATCAGCCCCAGCATTTT. Protein: CASNLGIRNQPQHF.

V is TRBV10-3 and J is TRBJ2-3; D tentatively fits TRBD1 or TRBD2 (5 bases each). Germline loops: CDR1 ENHRY, CDR2 SYGVKD. The germline V and J ends were trimmed by 2 bases and 4 bases, with 13 bases remaining between them. The length of the CDR3 is 15 residues. Here the CDR3 DNA reads TGTGCCATCAGTGAGGTCAGGGCAGCGGCAGATACGCAGTATTTT. Protein sequence: CAISEVRAAADTQYF.

CDR3 in DNA: TGTGCCAGCAGCCCGGGACAGGGGCCCCAGCATTTT. Protein: CASSPGQGPQHF. V is TRBV13 and J is TRBJ1-5; 9 nucleotides align to TRBD1. The germline V gene has CDR1 PRHDT and CDR2 FYEKMQ (reference sequence). V was clipped by 5 bases and J by 9 bases; unmatched bases: 2. The CDR3 runs 12 residues. The complete variable domain, with remaining parts taken from reference TRBV13 and TRBJ1-5, reads AAGVIQSPRHLIKEKRETATLKCYPIPRHDTVYWYQQGPGQDPQFLISFYEKMQSDKGSIPDRFSAQQFSDYHSELNMSSLELGDSALYFCASSPGQGPQHFGDGTRLSIL.